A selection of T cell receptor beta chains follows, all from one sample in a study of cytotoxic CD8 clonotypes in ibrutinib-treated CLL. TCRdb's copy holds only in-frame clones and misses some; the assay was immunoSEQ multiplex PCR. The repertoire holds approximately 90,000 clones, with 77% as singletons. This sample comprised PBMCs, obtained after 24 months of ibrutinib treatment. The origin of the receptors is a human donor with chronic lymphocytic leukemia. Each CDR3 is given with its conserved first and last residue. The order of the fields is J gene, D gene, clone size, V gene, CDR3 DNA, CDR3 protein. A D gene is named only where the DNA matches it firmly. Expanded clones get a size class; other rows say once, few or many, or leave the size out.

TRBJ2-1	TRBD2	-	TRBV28	TGTGCCAGTGAACTAGCGGGAGCATCCTACAATGAGCAGTTCTTC	CASELAGASYNEQFF
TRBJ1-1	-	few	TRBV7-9	TGTGCCAGCAGCCACGGAGCTGAAGCTTTCTTT	CASSHGAEAFF
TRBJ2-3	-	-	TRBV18	TGTGCCAGCTCACTCCGGGCTTCCCCCACGGATACGCAGTATTTT	CASSLRASPTDTQYF
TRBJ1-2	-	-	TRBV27	TGTGCCAGCAGTTTACATAAACCGACAGGAAACAACTATGGCTACACCTTC	CASSLHKPTGNNYGYTF
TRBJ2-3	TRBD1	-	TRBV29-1	TGCAGCGCTTCGGGGACAGGCAACACAGATACGCAGTATTTT	CSASGTGNTDTQYF
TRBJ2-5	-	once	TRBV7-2	TGTGCCAGCAGCTTCAGGGGCGGAAGACATGGGACCCAGTACTTC	CASSFRGGRHGTQYF
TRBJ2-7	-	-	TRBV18	TGTGCCAGCTCACCACGGGGGTACGAGCAGTACTTC	CASSPRGYEQYF
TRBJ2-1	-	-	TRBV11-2	TGTGCCAGCAGCAGGGAGCGCTTCTCCTACAATGAGCAGTTCTTC	CASSRERFSYNEQFF
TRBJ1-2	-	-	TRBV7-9	TGTGCCAGCAGCTTCTACCCGGACAAGAGCCCCGGCTACACCTTC	CASSFYPDKSPGYTF
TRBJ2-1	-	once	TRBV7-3	TGTGCCAGCAGCTCGCTAGGTAATGAGCAGTTCTTC	CASSSLGNEQFF
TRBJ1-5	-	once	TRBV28	TGTGCCAGCAGTTTAGGATCGGATAGCAATCAGCCCCAGCATTTT	CASSLGSDSNQPQHF
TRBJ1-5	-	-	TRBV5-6	TGTGCCAGCAGCTTGGGAAGCAATCAGCCCCAGCATTTT	CASSLGSNQPQHF
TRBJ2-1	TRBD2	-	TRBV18	TGTGCCAGCTCACCACCAACTAGCGGGAGGGCATACAATGAGCAGTTCTTC	CASSPPTSGRAYNEQFF
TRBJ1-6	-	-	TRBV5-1	TGCGCCAGCAGGGGTAGGGATTCACCCCTCCACTTT	CASRGRDSPLHF
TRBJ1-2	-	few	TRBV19	TGTGCCAGTAGAACCCCGAACCTTTGGAATGGCTACACCTTC	CASRTPNLWNGYTF
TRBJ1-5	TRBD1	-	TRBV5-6	TGTGCCAGCAGCTACAGGGGTTTCAATCAGCCCCAGCATTTT	CASSYRGFNQPQHF
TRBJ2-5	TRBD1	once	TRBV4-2	TGTGCCAGCAGCCAACAGGGGGCCCAAGAGACCCAGTACTTC	CASSQQGAQETQYF
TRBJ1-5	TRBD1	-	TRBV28	TGTGCCAGCACAACAGGGGGATACAATCAGCCCCAGCATTTT	CASTTGGYNQPQHF
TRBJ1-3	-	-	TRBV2	TGTGCCAGCAGTGAAAGTTTGGGGGTTAGAGGAAACACCATATATTTT	CASSESLGVRGNTIYF
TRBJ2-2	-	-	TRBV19	TGTGCCAGTAGTATAGTGGGTCTACAGGGCAGGTGGAACACCGGGGAGCTGTTTTTT	CASSIVGLQGRWNTGELFF
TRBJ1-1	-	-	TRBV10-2	TGCGCCAGCAGTGATTGGACATTAAACACTGAAGCTTTCTTT	CASSDWTLNTEAFF
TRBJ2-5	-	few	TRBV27	TGTGCCAGCAGGTCCTTAATGGGGGAGCAAGAGACCCAGTACTTC	CASRSLMGEQETQYF
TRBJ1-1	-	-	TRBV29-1	TGCAGCGTTGTACAGGGCAGGGACACTGAAGCTTTCTTT	CSVVQGRDTEAFF
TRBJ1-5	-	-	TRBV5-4	TGTGCCAGCAGCTTAAGCGCGGATAGCAATCAGCCCCAGCATTTT	CASSLSADSNQPQHF
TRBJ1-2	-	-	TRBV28	TGTGCCAGCAGTTTGAGCACCTATGGCTACACCTTC	CASSLSTYGYTF
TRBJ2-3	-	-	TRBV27	TGTGCCAGCAAACTCCCGGGAGTGGGCAGCCACACGACATTT	CASKLPGVGSHTTF
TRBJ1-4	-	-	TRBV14	TGTGCCAGCAGCCAAGATCATCTGGCGGCTAATGAAAAACTGTTTTTT	CASSQDHLAANEKLFF
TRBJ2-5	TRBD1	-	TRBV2	TGTGCCAGCAGTCGACAGGGAGAGACCCAGTACTTC	CASSRQGETQYF
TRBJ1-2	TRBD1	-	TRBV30	TGTGCCTGGAGGTGGACAGGGGGTTCCTATGGCTACACCTTC	CAWRWTGGSYGYTF
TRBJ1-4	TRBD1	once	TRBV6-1	TGTGCCAGCAGTGATTTGGACAGGCTAAACGAAAAACTGTTTTTT	CASSDLDRLNEKLFF
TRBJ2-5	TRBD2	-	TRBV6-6	TGTGCCAGCAGTTACGGGACTAGCGGGCAAGAGACCCAGTACTTC	CASSYGTSGQETQYF
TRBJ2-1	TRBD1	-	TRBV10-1	TGCGCCAGCAGTAGACAGGGATCCTACAATGAGCAGTTCTTC	CASSRQGSYNEQFF
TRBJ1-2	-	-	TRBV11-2	TGTGCCAGCAGCGTCCGGGACATTGGCTACACCTTC	CASSVRDIGYTF
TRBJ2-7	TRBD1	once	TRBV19	TGTGCCAGTACCCGAACAGGGGGTGAAAGGGAGCAGTACTTC	CASTRTGGEREQYF
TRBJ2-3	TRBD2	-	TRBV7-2	TGTGCCAGCAGCCCCAACTTAGCGGGGGGGCCGCATACGCAGTATTTT	CASSPNLAGGPHTQYF
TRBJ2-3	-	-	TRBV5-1	TGCGCCAGCAGCCCCCTCGGACGTGTGAGCACAGATACGCAGTATTTT	CASSPLGRVSTDTQYF
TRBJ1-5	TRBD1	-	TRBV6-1	TGTGCCAGCAGGAGCGCAACAGGGGTGGGTCAGCCCCAGCATTTT	CASRSATGVGQPQHF
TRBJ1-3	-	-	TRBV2	TGTGCCAGCAGGTGGTTGGCCTCTGGAAACACCATATATTTT	CASRWLASGNTIYF
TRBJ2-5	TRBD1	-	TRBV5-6	TGTGCCAGCAGCTGGGGACAGGTCGAGACCCAGTACTTC	CASSWGQVETQYF
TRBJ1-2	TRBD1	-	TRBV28	TGTGCCAGCAGCTCAGGGGGCGACGGCTACACCTTC	CASSSGGDGYTF
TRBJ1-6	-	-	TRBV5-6	TGTGCCAGCAGCTTGCCCGACATGAGTTCACCCCTCCACTTT	CASSLPDMSSPLHF
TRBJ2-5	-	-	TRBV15	TGTGCCACCAGCATTCCTAGAAGCCCTCGGACCCAGTACTTC	CATSIPRSPRTQYF
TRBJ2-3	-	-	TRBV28	TGTGCCAGCAGTTCCCGCCGCCAGGGAACAGATACGCAGTATTTT	CASSSRRQGTDTQYF
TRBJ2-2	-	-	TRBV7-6	TGTGCCAGCAGCCGGACTTTGGGCGCGGGGAAAAACACCGGGGAGCTGTTTTTT	CASSRTLGAGKNTGELFF
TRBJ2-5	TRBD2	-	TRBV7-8	TGTGCCAGCAGCTTACGGACTAGCGGCATTATGGGGGAGACCCAGTACTTC	CASSLRTSGIMGETQYF
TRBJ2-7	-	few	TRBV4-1	TGCGCCAGCAGCCGAACGGGGTCGTTTTTCGAGCAGTACTTC	CASSRTGSFFEQYF
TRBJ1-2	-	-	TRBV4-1	TGCGCCAGCAGCCAAGATCGGGTCAAGAGCTATGGCTACACCTTC	CASSQDRVKSYGYTF
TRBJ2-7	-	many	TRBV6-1	TGTGCCAGCAGTGCTTTAGGGGCCTCCTACGAGCAGTACTTC	CASSALGASYEQYF
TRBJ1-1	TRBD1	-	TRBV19	TGTGCCAGTAGTTGGACAGGGGAAGCTTTCTTT	CASSWTGEAFF
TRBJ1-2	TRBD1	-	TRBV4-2	TGTGCCAGCAGCACAGGACAGGGATTCTATGGCTACACCTTC	CASSTGQGFYGYTF
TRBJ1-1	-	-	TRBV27	TGTGCCAGCAGCCTGGGCGGGGTGAACACTGAAGCTTTCTTT	CASSLGGVNTEAFF
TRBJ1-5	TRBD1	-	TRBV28	TGTGCCAGCAGTCGCACAGGGGGCGCGGCCCAGCCCCAGCATTTT	CASSRTGGAAQPQHF
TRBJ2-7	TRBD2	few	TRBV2	TGTGCCAGCATCTGGACTAGCGGATCCTACGAGCAGTACTTC	CASIWTSGSYEQYF
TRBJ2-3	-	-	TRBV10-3	TGTGCCATCAGTGAGCCACAGGGGAGGACAGATACGCAGTATTTT	CAISEPQGRTDTQYF
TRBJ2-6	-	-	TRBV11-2	TGTGCCAGCAGCCCCATGACAGGCGGCTCTGGGGCCAACGTCCTGACTTTC	CASSPMTGGSGANVLTF
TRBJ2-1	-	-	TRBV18	TGTGCCAGCTCACCAGGCTACAATGAGCAGTTCTTC	CASSPGYNEQFF
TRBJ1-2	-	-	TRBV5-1	TGCGCCAGCAGCTTGCTCCAGGAAAGGGCTGGGGGCTACACCTTC	CASSLLQERAGGYTF